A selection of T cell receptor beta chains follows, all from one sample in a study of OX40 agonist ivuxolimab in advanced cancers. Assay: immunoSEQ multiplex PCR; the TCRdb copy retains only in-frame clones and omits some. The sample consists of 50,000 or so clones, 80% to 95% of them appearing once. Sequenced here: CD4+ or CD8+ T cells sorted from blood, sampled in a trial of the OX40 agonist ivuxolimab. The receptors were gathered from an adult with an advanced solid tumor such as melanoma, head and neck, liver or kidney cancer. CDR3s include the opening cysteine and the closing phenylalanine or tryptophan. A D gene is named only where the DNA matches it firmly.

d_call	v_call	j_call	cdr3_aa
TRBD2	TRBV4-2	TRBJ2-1	CASSYTAGVDDEQFF
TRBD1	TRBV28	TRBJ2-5	CASSLTPTGGMEETQYF
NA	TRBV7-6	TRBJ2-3	CASSLARTDTQYF
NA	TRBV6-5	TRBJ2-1	CASSYQAGEQFF
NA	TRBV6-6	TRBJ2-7	CASSEGNRPYEQYF
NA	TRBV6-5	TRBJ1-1	CASSYSGRGGGTEAFF
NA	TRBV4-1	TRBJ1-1	CATTARLNTEAFF
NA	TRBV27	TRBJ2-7	CASSLNAGHSYEQYF
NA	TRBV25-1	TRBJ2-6	CASSAGMSGANVLTF
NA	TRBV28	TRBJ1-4	CASTLGASQNEKLFF
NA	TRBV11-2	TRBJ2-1	CASSFGGPPYNEQFF
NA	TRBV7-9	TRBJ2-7	CASSLGVEQYF
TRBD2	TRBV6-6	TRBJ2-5	CASSRGLAGGGETQYF
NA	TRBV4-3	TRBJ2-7	CASSQDGTDYEQYF
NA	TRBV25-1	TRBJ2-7	CASSAGFAYEQYF